The rows below give T cell receptor beta chains drawn from one sample of a study of PD-1 blockade in classical Hodgkin lymphoma. Clones were sequenced by immunoSEQ multiplex PCR, and TCRdb holds only the in-frame ones, with some missing. The repertoire includes 45,000 to 55,000 clones, just under 75% of them detected once, and around 15% sits in the top ten. This sample comprised peripheral blood mononuclear cells (PBMCs), obtained before the second cycle of nivolumab. Receptors were obtained from a human donor with classical Hodgkin lymphoma. CDR3s include the opening cysteine and the closing phenylalanine or tryptophan. D genes are given only for firm matches. Size is omitted from some rows. Given values are once, few, many or a class for expanded clones.

TRBJ2-4 | - | TRBV7-3 | TRBD2 | TGTGCCAGCAGCCCCGTAGCGGGAGGGCGGGACATTCAGTACTTC | CASSPVAGGRDIQYF
TRBJ2-1 | - | TRBV10-3 | TRBD1 | TGTGCCATTTATCCGGGACAGGGGAGGAATGAGCAGTTCTTC | CAIYPGQGRNEQFF
TRBJ2-5 | - | TRBV6-5 | - | TGTGCCAGCAGTCCGCTGTGGAACCAAGAGACCCAGTACTTC | CASSPLWNQETQYF
TRBJ2-7 | - | TRBV5-4 | TRBD2 | TGTGCCAGCAGCTTGGTTGGACTAGCGGATTACGAGCAGTACTTC | CASSLVGLADYEQYF
TRBJ2-1 | - | TRBV6-5 | - | TGTGCCAGCACTCAAGGGGGTCGGGAGCAGTTCTTC | CASTQGGREQFF
TRBJ1-1 | - | TRBV19 | - | TGTGCCAGTAGTATAGATCTTGGCGGAATGAACACTGAAGCTTTCTTT | CASSIDLGGMNTEAFF
TRBJ2-7 | - | TRBV6-5 | - | TGTGCCAGCGGGGTGGACATCTCCTACGAGCAGTACTTC | CASGVDISYEQYF
TRBJ1-1 | - | TRBV6-5 | - | TGTGCCAGCAGTACTTTAACTACAGGGAACACTGAAGCTTTCTTT | CASSTLTTGNTEAFF
TRBJ2-7 | once | TRBV15 | TRBD2 | TGTGCCACCAGCAAAGGCCTCGCGGGAGGCACAAGGAGCTCCTACGAGCAGTACTTC | CATSKGLAGGTRSSYEQYF
TRBJ1-4 | - | TRBV6-6 | - | TGTGCCAGCAGTTACTCGCTAGGGGAAAATGAAAAACTGTTTTTT | CASSYSLGENEKLFF
TRBJ1-6 | - | TRBV7-9 | - | TGTGCCAGCAGCTTAACCGCAGATTCACCCCTCCACTTT | CASSLTADSPLHF
TRBJ1-2 | few | TRBV30 | - | TGTGCCTGGAGCCCCCGGGCACTGGATGGCTACACCTTC | CAWSPRALDGYTF
TRBJ2-3 | - | TRBV10-3 | - | TGTGCCATCAGTGAGTCACGATCGGTCCCTAGCACAGATACGCAGTATTTT | CAISESRSVPSTDTQYF
TRBJ2-7 | - | TRBV27 | - | TGTGCCAGCAGTTCCAGGGATTACGAGCAGTACTTC | CASSSRDYEQYF
TRBJ1-1 | - | TRBV10-3 | - | TGTGCCATCAGTGAGTCGAACAGCCTTTTAATGAACACTGAAGCTTTCTTT | CAISESNSLLMNTEAFF
TRBJ2-7 | - | TRBV18 | - | TGTGCCAGCTCACCAGCCCTGATGCACACCAGTTACGAGCAGTACTTC | CASSPALMHTSYEQYF
TRBJ1-3 | - | TRBV6-5 | - | - | CASSTSDVGNTIYF
TRBJ1-5 | - | TRBV28 | - | TGTGCCAGCAGTTTATTGTTTGAGAATCAGCCCCAGCATTTT | CASSLLFENQPQHF
TRBJ2-7 | - | TRBV7-8 | TRBD2 | TGTGCCAGCAGACTAACGCGGGAGGGGTTCTACGAGCAGTACTTC | CASRLTREGFYEQYF
TRBJ1-3 | once | TRBV5-1 | - | TGCGCCAGCAGCTTGGACCTGGACAGAGGAAACACCATATATTTT | CASSLDLDRGNTIYF
TRBJ2-1 | - | TRBV2 | - | TGTGCCAGCAGTGAAAACCCGGGGGAGCAGTTCTTC | CASSENPGEQFF
TRBJ2-7 | once | TRBV7-3 | TRBD1 | TGTGCCAGCAGCATACGCGGGACAGGGGATTACGAGCAGTACTTC | CASSIRGTGDYEQYF
TRBJ1-2 | - | TRBV18 | TRBD1 | TGTGCCAGCTCACCAATTCGCGGTACAGGGGGAGACAACTATGGCTACACCTTC | CASSPIRGTGGDNYGYTF
TRBJ2-1 | few | TRBV10-3 | TRBD1 | TGTGCCATCAGTGGGGGAGGACAGGGCGTCCATGAGCAGTTCTTC | CAISGGGQGVHEQFF
TRBJ1-1 | - | TRBV28 | - | TGTGCCAGCAGGATCGGGGGAATGAACACTGAAGCTTTCTTT | CASRIGGMNTEAFF
TRBJ1-4 | - | TRBV6-5 | TRBD1 | TGTGCCAGCAGCACCGGGACAGTGCGTGAAAAACTGTTTTTT | CASSTGTVREKLFF
TRBJ2-1 | many | TRBV15 | TRBD2 | TGTGCCACCAGCAGAGGTCTGGCGGGAGGGGGGTTTGAGCAGTTCTTC | CATSRGLAGGGFEQFF
TRBJ2-1 | - | TRBV4-3 | TRBD2 | TGCGCCAGCAGCCAAGATGGCGGGAGGTACAATGAGCAGTTCTTC | CASSQDGGRYNEQFF
TRBJ2-5 | - | TRBV30 | TRBD1 | TGTGCCTCAGGGACAGGGTTAGGCTACCAAGAGACCCAGTACTTC | CASGTGLGYQETQYF
TRBJ1-5 | - | TRBV10-2 | TRBD1 | TGCGCCAGCAGGGGGACAGGGAGTTTGGCCCAGCATTTT | CASRGTGSLAQHF
TRBJ1-1 | - | TRBV18 | - | TGTGCCAGCTCACCACCAAGGGGAGGGGACACTGAAGCTTTCTTT | CASSPPRGGDTEAFF
TRBJ1-1 | few | TRBV19 | - | TGTGCCAGTAGTCTCGCAGGGAATATGGACACTGAAGCTTTCTTT | CASSLAGNMDTEAFF
TRBJ2-7 | - | TRBV27 | TRBD1 | TGTGCCAGCAGCTTGGGGACAGGGGGCTTAAGGTACGAGCAGTACTTC | CASSLGTGGLRYEQYF
TRBJ1-5 | few | TRBV4-3 | TRBD1 | TGCGCCAGCAGCCAAGAAACAGGGGGGCTACGGCCCCAGCATTTT | CASSQETGGLRPQHF
TRBJ2-3 | - | TRBV28 | TRBD2 | TGTGCCAGCAGTTCGTTTAGCGGGAGTCGGGATACGCAGTATTTT | CASSSFSGSRDTQYF